This TCR beta chain is drawn from a study of CD8 T cells in ankylosing spondylitis. Broader study findings: Disease-linked clones were CD8+ and relatively rare in peripheral blood. Significant enrichment of disease-linked clones was reportedly seen in matched ankylosing spondylitis synovial fluid. A TCR beta motif made of several highly homologous variants seemed typical of ankylosing spondylitis blood. There were earlier reports of some motif variants in reactive arthritis synovial fluid and blood.

This clonotype was counted ten times or more. Its target is not known. A single record per CDR3 protein comes from TCRdb applying MiXCR to the 5' RACE reads. The data contain about 240,000 distinct CDR3 sequences, approximately 7.6% of them singletons. V was cut by 3 bases and J by 0 bases, with 12 bases left in between. This CDR3 is built from 16 residues. CDR1 and CDR2 from the germline V gene are DFQATT and SNEGSKA (reference sequence). The sequenced sample was blood, either unsorted or a sorted T cell fraction (not recorded which). The clonotype comes from a female donor with ankylosing spondylitis or in good health (not recorded which). The genes are TRBV20-1 and TRBJ1-6; D remains unclear. The CDR3 DNA follows: TGCAGTGCTAGTGTGAGCGTTGGCTCCTATAATTCACCCCTCCACTTT. Translated: CSASVSVGSYNSPLHF.